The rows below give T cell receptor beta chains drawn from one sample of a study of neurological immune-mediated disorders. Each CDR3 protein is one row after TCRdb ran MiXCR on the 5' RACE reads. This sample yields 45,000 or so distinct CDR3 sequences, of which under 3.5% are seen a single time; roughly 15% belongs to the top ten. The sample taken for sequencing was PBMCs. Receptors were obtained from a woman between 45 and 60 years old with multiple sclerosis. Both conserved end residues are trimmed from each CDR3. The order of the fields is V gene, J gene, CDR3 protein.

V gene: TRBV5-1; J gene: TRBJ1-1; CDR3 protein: ASSTDRDTEAF
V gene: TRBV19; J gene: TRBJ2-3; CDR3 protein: ASSSGIMAADTQY
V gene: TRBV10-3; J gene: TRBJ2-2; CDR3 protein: AISEVSGSPGELF
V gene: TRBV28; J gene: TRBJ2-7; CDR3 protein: ASSLTGGRTSYEQY
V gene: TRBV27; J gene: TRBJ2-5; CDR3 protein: ASSQYRGQETQY
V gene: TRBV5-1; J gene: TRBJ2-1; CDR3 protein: ASSLFSGGAFYNEQF
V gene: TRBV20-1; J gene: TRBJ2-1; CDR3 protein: SARGQRDYNEQF
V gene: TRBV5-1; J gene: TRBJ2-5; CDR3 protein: ASSLRQAGPETQY
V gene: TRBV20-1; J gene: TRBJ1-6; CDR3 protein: SAPRDPLYSNSPLH
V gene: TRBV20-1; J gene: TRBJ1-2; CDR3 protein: SATGEGDGYT
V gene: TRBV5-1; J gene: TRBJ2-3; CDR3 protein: ASSLPTGTSGGFTDTQY
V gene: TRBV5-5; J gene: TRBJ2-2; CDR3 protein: ASNGQTHANTGELF
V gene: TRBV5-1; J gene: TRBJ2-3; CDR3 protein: ASRNGTGGVTQY
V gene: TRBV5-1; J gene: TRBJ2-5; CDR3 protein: ASSFGTGKETQY
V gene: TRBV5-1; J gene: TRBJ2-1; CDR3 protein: ASSFLAGHYNEQF
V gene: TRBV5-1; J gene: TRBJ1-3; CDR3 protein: ASSSTGGLSGNTIY
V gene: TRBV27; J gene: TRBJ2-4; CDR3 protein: ASSPRRQDPAKNIQY
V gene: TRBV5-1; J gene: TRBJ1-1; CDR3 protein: ASSLAAGTGGTEAF
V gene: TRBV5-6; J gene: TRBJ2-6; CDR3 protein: ASSRLLSSGANVLT
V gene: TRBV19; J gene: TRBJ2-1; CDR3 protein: ATSIGDGPYNEQF
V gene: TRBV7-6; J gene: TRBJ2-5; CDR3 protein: ASSTNPRKGEETQY
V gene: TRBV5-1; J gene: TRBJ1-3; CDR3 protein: ASSLEAGLIGNTIY
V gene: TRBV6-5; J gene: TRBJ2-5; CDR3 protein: ASSETISGVETQY
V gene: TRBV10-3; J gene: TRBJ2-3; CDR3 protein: AISVTSGKLDTQY
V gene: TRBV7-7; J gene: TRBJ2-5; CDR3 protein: ASSQGLAGSQETQY
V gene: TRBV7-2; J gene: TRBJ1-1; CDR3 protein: ASSPGRTNTEAF
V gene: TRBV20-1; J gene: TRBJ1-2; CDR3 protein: SASKFTGGGSYGYT
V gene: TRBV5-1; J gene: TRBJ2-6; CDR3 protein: ASSLMTGGSGANVLT
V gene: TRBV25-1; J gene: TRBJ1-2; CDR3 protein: ASSEFEDSYGYT
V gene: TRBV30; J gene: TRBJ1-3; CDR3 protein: AWSADRGSGNTIY
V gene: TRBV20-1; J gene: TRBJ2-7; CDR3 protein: SAQGSLSYEQY
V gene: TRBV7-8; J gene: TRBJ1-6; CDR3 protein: ASSQQGFDSPLH
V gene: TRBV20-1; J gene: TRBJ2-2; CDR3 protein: SATISGGYGELF
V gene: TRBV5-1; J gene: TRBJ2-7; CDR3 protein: ASSGTGLSSYEQY
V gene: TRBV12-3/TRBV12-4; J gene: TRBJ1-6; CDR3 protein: ASSSSTRRGGNSPLH
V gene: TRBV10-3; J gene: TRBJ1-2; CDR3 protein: AISDLGEEDGYT
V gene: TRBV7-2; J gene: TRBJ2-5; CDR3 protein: ASSLRDRVPGGQY
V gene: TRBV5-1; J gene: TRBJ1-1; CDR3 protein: ASSFGGGNTEAF
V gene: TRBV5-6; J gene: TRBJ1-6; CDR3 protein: ASSKITGRNSPLH
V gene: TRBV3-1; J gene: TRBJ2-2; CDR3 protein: ASSRFTNTGELF
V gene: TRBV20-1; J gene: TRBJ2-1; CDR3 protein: SANVPDISSYNEQF
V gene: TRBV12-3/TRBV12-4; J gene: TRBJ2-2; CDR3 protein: ASSLTSGVPGELF
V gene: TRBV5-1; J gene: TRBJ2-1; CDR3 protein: ASSPDRRTSGRISYNEQF
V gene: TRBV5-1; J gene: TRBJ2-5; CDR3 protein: ASSDGFRETQY
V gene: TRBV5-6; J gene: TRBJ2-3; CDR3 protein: ASSHSGRAADTQY
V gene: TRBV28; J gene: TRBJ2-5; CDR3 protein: ASSLSHQETQY
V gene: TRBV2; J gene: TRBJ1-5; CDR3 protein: ASSHGTSSNQPQH
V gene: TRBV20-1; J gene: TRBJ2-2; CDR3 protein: SASGGAGELF
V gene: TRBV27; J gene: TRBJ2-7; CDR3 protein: ASSLIGAPSHEQY
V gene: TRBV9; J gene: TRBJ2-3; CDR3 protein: ASSPLTSSDTQY
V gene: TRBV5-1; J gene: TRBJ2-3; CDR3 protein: ASSLAGLAVQGTQY
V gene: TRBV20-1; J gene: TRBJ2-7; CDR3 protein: SAHSGRASYEQY
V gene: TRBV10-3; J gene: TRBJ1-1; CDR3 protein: AISGVQGAGKTF